This TCR beta chain was captured by sequencing in a study of blood T cell repertoires in COVID-19. V trimming: 1 base; J trimming: 4 bases; junction bases outside the gene matches: 4. Germline values: CDR1 MGHRA, CDR2 YSYEKL. The CDR3 covers 14 residues. Sequencing used immunoSEQ multiplex PCR; TCRdb keeps in-frame clones, though not all of them. The table shows 150,000 to 200,000 clones, with more than 75% occurring only once. The chain has TRBV4-1 and TRBJ2-7; TRBD1 matches 7 bases. The TCR was taken from a man between 40 and 49 years old with active or convalescent COVID-19. Sequencing used peripheral blood. This CDR3 is CASSQGQGEYEQYF. The CDR3 coding sequence is TGCGCCAGCAGCCAAGGCCAGGGGGAATACGAGCAGTACTTC.